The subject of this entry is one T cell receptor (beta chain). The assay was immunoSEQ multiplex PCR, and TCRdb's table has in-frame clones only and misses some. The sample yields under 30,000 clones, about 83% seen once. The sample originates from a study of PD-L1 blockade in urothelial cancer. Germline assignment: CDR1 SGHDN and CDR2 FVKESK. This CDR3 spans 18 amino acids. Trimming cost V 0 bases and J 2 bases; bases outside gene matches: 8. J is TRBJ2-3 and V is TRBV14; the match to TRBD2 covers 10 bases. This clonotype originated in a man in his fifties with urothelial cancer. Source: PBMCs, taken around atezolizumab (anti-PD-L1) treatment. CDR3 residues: CASSQEEGLAEYTDTQYF. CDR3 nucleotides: TGTGCCAGCAGCCAAGAGGAAGGACTAGCGGAATACACAGATACGCAGTATTTT.